This T cell receptor (beta chain) comes out of a study of T cells in Graves' hyperthyroidism and ophthalmopathy. Authors of the study amplified TCR beta CDR3 regions from RNA transcripts. HTBI primers were used for first-round RT-PCR of the TCR CDR3. TCRdb fed the multiplex PCR reads into MiXCR, producing one record per CDR3 protein. The sample shows 330,000 or so distinct CDR3 sequences, around 18% of them seen only once. This clonotype was observed at least ten times. What it binds is unknown. Patients having uncontrolled infection, another autoimmune disease, pregnancy or lactation were not included. The CDR3 contains 15 residues. V lost 4 bases, J lost 4 bases, and 6 bases stayed unmatched. Germline CDR1 and CDR2: MNHEY and SVGAGI. Study-wide findings and caveats: Onset of ophthalmopathy came a median approximately 6.5 months after the model predicted it.

This sequence joins TRBV6-5 and TRBJ2-5; 10 nucleotides agree with TRBD2. Material for sequencing was blood. The receptor was derived from a middle-aged woman with Graves' ophthalmopathy. The CDR3 region is CASSWAVAGGETQYF. The CDR3 DNA reads as TGTGCCAGCAGTTGGGCGGTAGCGGGAGGAGAGACCCAGTACTTC.